Shown below are 4 T cell receptor beta chains from a single sample sequenced in a study of identical twins. TCRdb recomputed calls from the 5' RACE reads with MiXCR, one row per CDR3 protein. The top ten clones hold 5.1% of a sample with about 200,000 distinct CDR3 sequences, approximately 9% of them seen once. The sample was memory (CD45RO+) T cells sorted from blood. These receptors all come from a woman between 18 and 29 years old in good health.

A few counts support this clonotype. V gene TRBV6-5 combines with J gene TRBJ1-2, with D possibly TRBD1 on 6 matching bases. Germline V gives CDR1 MNHEY, CDR2 SVGAGI. The length of the CDR3 is 18 residues. V lost 0 bases to trimming and J lost 7 bases, with 24 bases between them. CDR3 in DNA: TGTGCCAGCAGTTACTCGAAGGCAGGGGTGGGGGAGCTTGCTGGCTACACCTTC. Protein: CASSYSKAGVGELAGYTF.

This chain connects TRBV27 to TRBJ2-5, with 9 bases lining up with TRBD2. This CDR3 is built from 14 residues. The V gene end was trimmed by 10 bases and the J gene end by 0 bases; junction bases not matched to a gene: 6. Germline CDR1 and CDR2: MNHEY and SMNVEV (reference sequence). CDR3 sequence reads: CATGAGGYQETQYF. CDR3 DNA: TGTGCCACCGGAGCGGGGGGCTACCAAGAGACCCAGTACTTC.

This clonotype has more than one count but fewer than ten. The chain couples TRBV9 to TRBJ1-2; D possibly corresponds to TRBD1 (5 bases). Germline V gene data show CDR1 as SGDLS and CDR2 as YYNGEE. Trimming removed 3 bases at V and 8 bases at J, with 11 bases between. The CDR3 extends over 12 amino acids. CDR3 DNA sequence: TGTGCCAGCAGCGGAGGGACGCGGGGCTACACCTTC. This codes for CASSGGTRGYTF.

This clonotype was seen a handful of times. The chain is built from TRBV7-8 and TRBJ2-2; TRBD1 might be the D (6 bases). V lost 2 bases, J lost 0 bases, and 10 bases lay in between. The CDR3 runs 16 residues. Per germline, CDR1 SGHVS and CDR2 FQNEAQ. DNA of the CDR3: TGTGCCAGCAGCTTATCCGGGACAACGAACACCGGGGAGCTGTTTTTT. This gives the protein CASSLSGTTNTGELFF.